These T cell receptor beta chains were read from a single sample in a study of blood T cell repertoires in COVID-19. Libraries were prepared by immunoSEQ multiplex PCR; TCRdb keeps only in-frame clonotypes and omits some of them. Among 120,000 to 150,000 clones listed, 87% were seen once. Input material: peripheral blood. The receptor source for this set is a woman in her forties or fifties with active or convalescent COVID-19. Each CDR3 is given with its conserved first and last residue. D genes are given only for firm matches. For some rows the clone size is stated as once, few or many, or as a class when expanded; others skip it.

TGTGCCAGCAGTGGATCGCGGTCTGGAAACACCATATATTTT,CASSGSRSGNTIYF,-,-,TRBV28,TRBJ1-3
TGTGCCAGCAGCACTAACAGGGGGGCTTACGAGCAGTACTTC,CASSTNRGAYEQYF,TRBD1,-,TRBV28,TRBJ2-7
TGTGCCAGCAGCTTAGCCACGGGTCAGAACACTGAAGCTTTCTTT,CASSLATGQNTEAFF,-,-,TRBV7-9,TRBJ1-1
TGTGCCAGCAGCTTAGCGTCCGGGAATCCGGCCAAAAACATTCAGTACTTC,CASSLASGNPAKNIQYF,-,-,TRBV11-1,TRBJ2-4
TGCAGTGCTAGTGTCAGCGGGGAAGAGACCCAGTACTTC,CSASVSGEETQYF,TRBD2,-,TRBV20-1,TRBJ2-5
TGCGGCGGGACGGCGAACACTGAAGCTTTCTTT,CGGTANTEAFF,-,once,TRBV20-1,TRBJ1-1
TGCGCCAGCAGCCAAACCCCAGGGGGAGCTCTGGAAACACCGAGGAACACCATATATTTT,CASSQTPGGALETPRNTIYF,TRBD1,once,TRBV4-1,TRBJ1-3
TGTGCCAGCAGCTTAGGGAGGGACACTGAAGCTTTCTTT,CASSLGRDTEAFF,-,-,TRBV11-1,TRBJ1-1
TGCGCCAGCAGCTTGGAGGGGGCGAGCTATGGCTACACCTTC,CASSLEGASYGYTF,TRBD1,-,TRBV5-1,TRBJ1-2
TGTGCCAGCAGTGAGACTAGCGGGGTGAACAATGAGCAGTTCTTC,CASSETSGVNNEQFF,TRBD2,-,TRBV25-1,TRBJ2-1
TGCGCCAGCAGCCAATCGATGAGGGAGTCTCTTTTGAACACTGAAGCTTTCTTT,CASSQSMRESLLNTEAFF,-,-,TRBV4-1,TRBJ1-1
TGCGCCAGCAGCTTGAGGGGACAGTCCTCCCGGGTCGGGGAGCTGTTTTTT,CASSLRGQSSRVGELFF,TRBD1,-,TRBV5-1,TRBJ2-2
TGTGCCAGCAGCCCCCGACAGGTCGCTGAAGCTTTCTTT,CASSPRQVAEAFF,-,-,TRBV9,TRBJ1-1